One sample yielded the 22 T cell receptor beta chains listed below, sequenced in a study of T-cell memory formation after mild COVID-19. In TCRdb, the 5' RACE reads were re-called with MiXCR into one record per CDR3 protein. The table has roughly 190,000 distinct CDR3 sequences, around 30% seen once. Sequencing was carried out using PBMCs or a T cell subset sorted from them (not recorded which). All receptors derive from an adult woman who had mild COVID-19 (a few samples of this study predate the infection). Cell type and time point are not known.

This clonotype came up a few times. The chain carries TRBV5-1 and TRBJ2-7; possibly TRBD2 for D (5 bases). V gave up 1 base and J gave up 3 bases, with 11 bases separating them. This CDR3 comprises 14 residues. CDR1 and CDR2 (germline): SGHRS, YFSETQ. The CDR3 region has the DNA TGCGCCAGCAGCTTGAGAGGGTTTGACTACGAGCAGTACTTC. Translated, it gives CASSLRGFDYEQYF.

The V call is TRBV20-1, the J call TRBJ2-5; 11 nucleotides match TRBD1. CDR3 length: 15 residues. CDR1 DFQATT and CDR2 SNEGSKA come from the germline V gene (reference sequence). Germline trimming cut 5 bases from V and 4 bases from J; bases unmatched to any gene: 9. CDR3 sequence reads: CSAQTRGQGVETQYF. The CDR3 bases are TGCAGTGCTCAGACCAGGGGACAGGGGGTAGAGACCCAGTACTTC.

The V call is TRBV5-1, the J call TRBJ2-7; perhaps TRBD2 as D (6 bases). CDR3 length: 17 residues. Germline V gene sequence: CDR1 SGHRS, CDR2 YFSETQ. The V gene lost 0 bases and the J gene lost 0 bases, with 16 bases spanning the gap. The CDR3 loop reads CASSLEGRLGSSYEQYF. CDR3 bases: TGCGCCAGCAGCTTGGAGGGCCGACTAGGTAGCTCCTACGAGCAGTACTTC.

There are a few counts of this clonotype. V is TRBV20-1 and J is TRBJ1-1; maybe TRBD1 (6 bases). CDR3 size: 14 residues. Germline CDR1 and CDR2: DFQATT and SNEGSKA (reference sequence). Trimming removed 2 bases from V and 0 bases from J, with 10 bases in between. The DNA of the CDR3 is TGCAGTGCTAGACGACAGGCTATGAACACTGAAGCTTTCTTT. Its protein product is CSARRQAMNTEAFF.

CDR3 coding DNA: TGTGCCAGCAGCCGGACTAGGGCAGATACGCAGTATTTT. As protein: CASSRTRADTQYF. This sequence joins TRBV7-2 and TRBJ2-3; 7 bases map to TRBD2. J lost 4 bases, V lost 5 bases, and 3 bases had no gene match. The CDR3 totals 13 residues. Germline loops: CDR1 SGHTA, CDR2 FQGNSA. Variable domain in full (rest from reference TRBV7-2 and TRBJ2-3): GAGVSQSPSNKVTEKGKDVELRCDPISGHTALYWYRQSLGQGLEFLIYFQGNSAPDKSGLPSDRFSAERTGGSVSTLTIQRTQQEDSAVYLCASSRTRADTQYFGPGTRLTVL.

This chain joins TRBV23-1 and TRBJ2-7, with D hard to call. TRBV23-1 is given ORF status, its function remaining uncertain. The length of the CDR3 is 15 residues. V was pared by 0 bases and J by 1 base, with 10 bases between. The CDR3 DNA reads as TGCGCCAGCAGTCAATCGCATAGAACATCCTACGAGCAGTACTTC. This gives the protein CASSQSHRTSYEQYF.

The chain has TRBV18 and TRBJ2-6; D call uncertain. V lost 2 bases and J lost 0, with 8 bases in between. CDR3 size: 16 residues. CDR1 is KGHSH, CDR2 LQKENI, per germline. The CDR3 DNA is TGTGCCAGCTCACCAGTTTTCGGCTCTGGGGCCAACGTCCTGACTTTC. Its translation is CASSPVFGSGANVLTF. The full variable domain, completed using reference TRBV18 and TRBJ2-6, is NAGVMQNPRHLVRRRGQEARLRCSPMKGHSHVYWYRQLPEEGLKFMVYLQKENIIDESGMPKERFSAEFPKEGPSILRIQQVVRGDSAAYFCASSPVFGSGANVLTFGAGSRLTVL.

This clonotype has a count of ten or more. The chain has TRBV7-8 and TRBJ1-5, with D tentatively TRBD1 (5 bases). V lost 6 bases to trimming and J lost 1 base, with 10 bases between them. Germline V lookup: CDR1 SGHVS, CDR2 FQNEAQ. The CDR3 contains 14 residues. In nucleotides, the CDR3 is TGTGCCAGCAGACAAGGGGCGAGCAATCAGCCCCAGCATTTT. Protein: CASRQGASNQPQHF.

The rearrangement joins TRBV29-1 to TRBJ2-2; tentatively, D is TRBD2 (5 bases). V was pared by 0 bases and J by 5 bases, with 19 bases between. The CDR3 extends over 17 amino acids. Germline V lookup: CDR1 SQVTM, CDR2 ANQGSEA. In DNA form, the CDR3 reads TGCAGCGTTGAAGAAGATGGGCCCCGACGGGGTACCGGGGAGCTGTTTTTT. This codes for CSVEEDGPRRGTGELFF.

The V and J genes are TRBV6-1 and TRBJ1-1; D remains ambiguous. Germline CDR1 reads MNHNS; CDR2 reads SASEGT. The CDR3 is 15 residues long. Trimming took off 2 bases at V and 3 bases at J, with 13 bases between the two ends. DNA of the CDR3: TGTGCCAGCAGTGAATGGAGGGCGTGGGACACTGAAGCTTTCTTT. Translation gives CASSEWRAWDTEAFF.

Only a few counts were recorded for this clonotype. The chain is built from TRBV6-5 and TRBJ1-5; D unresolved. Trimming removed 6 bases from V and 0 bases from J, with 9 bases in between. Germline V gene lookup returns CDR1 MNHEY and CDR2 SVGAGI. This CDR3 contains 14 residues. The CDR3 DNA sequence: TGTGCCAGCAGGAGCCCTCATAGCAATCAGCCCCAGCATTTT. Translated: CASRSPHSNQPQHF.

This chain joins TRBV20-1 and TRBJ1-5, with a weak D call TRBD1 (5 bases). V lost 0 bases and J 0 bases, leaving 12 bases between the germline ends. This CDR3 comprises 16 residues. CDR1 DFQATT and CDR2 SNEGSKA come from the germline V gene (reference sequence). DNA for the CDR3: TGCAGTGCTAGAGATCTTGGGGGTAATAGCAATCAGCCCCAGCATTTT. Protein: CSARDLGGNSNQPQHF.

This chain joins TRBV6-5 and TRBJ2-2; the D call may be TRBD1 or TRBD2 (5 bases each). Germline values: CDR1 MNHEY, CDR2 SVGAGI. This CDR3 is 14 amino acids long. V was shortened by 6 bases and J by 8 bases, with 16 bases between the two germline ends. CDR3 coding DNA: TGTGCCAGCAGGCTCGGGACCGATAGGGGGGAGCTGTTTTTT. Translation: CASRLGTDRGELFF.

This clonotype appeared a few times. The CDR3 loop is CASSQMAGGNQPQHF. CDR3 bases: TGTGCCAGCAGCCAAATGGCGGGCGGCAATCAGCCCCAGCATTTT. The chain carries TRBV3-1 and TRBJ1-5; D not resolved. The V end was cut by 2 bases, the J end by 2 bases, with 10 bases between. Germline V gives CDR1 LGHDT, CDR2 YNNKEL (reference sequence). The CDR3 is made up of 15 amino acids.

The rearrangement links TRBV20-1 to TRBJ1-2, with D maybe TRBD1 (5 bases). Trimming took off 5 bases at V and 4 bases at J, with 11 bases between the two ends. CDR1 is DFQATT and CDR2 is SNEGSKA in the germline V gene (reference sequence). There are 12 residues in the CDR3. The CDR3 DNA reads TGCAGTGCTCGGAGGGACGGCTATGGCTACACCTTC. It is translated as CSARRDGYGYTF.

The rearrangement uses TRBV6-1 and TRBJ2-1; 8 bases line up with TRBD1. The CDR3 spans 15 residues. After removal of 2 bases from V and 0 bases from J, the junction contained 0 bases not matched to a gene. From germline, CDR1 is MNHNS and CDR2 SASEGT. The CDR3 spells CASSETGGSYNEQFF. The DNA of the CDR3 is TGTGCCAGCAGTGAAACAGGGGGCTCCTACAATGAGCAGTTCTTC.

This clonotype was counted many times. V and J are TRBV20-1 and TRBJ2-7; 7 bases agree with TRBD1. Germline loops: CDR1 DFQATT, CDR2 SNEGSKA (reference sequence). The CDR3 covers 13 residues. The V gene end was trimmed by 0 bases and the J gene end by 6 bases; junction bases not matched to a gene: 5. The CDR3 DNA is TGCAGTGCTAGAGACTGGACAGGTTCCGAGCAGTACTTC. Translating it yields CSARDWTGSEQYF.

The chain carries TRBV6-2 or TRBV6-3 and TRBJ2-1; TRBD2 matches 15 bases. The CDR3 loop spans 18 amino acids. Germline lookup yields CDR1 MNHEY and CDR2 SVGEGT. V was pared by 1 base and J by 5 bases, with 6 bases of the junction left unmatched. Written as DNA, the CDR3 is TGTGCCAGCAGTTACTTGGGACTAGCGGGAGGTTACGACAATGAGCAGTTCTTC. Amino acids: CASSYLGLAGGYDNEQFF.

The CDR3 protein is CASKDREGDTQYF. For the CDR3, the DNA is TGTGCCAGCAAAGACAGGGAAGGCGATACGCAGTATTTT. This chain uses TRBV2 with TRBJ2-3; 7 bases line up with TRBD1. This CDR3 region has 13 residues. Germline V gene sequence: CDR1 SNHLY, CDR2 FYNNEI. V dropped 7 bases and J dropped 6; count of bases not matched to a gene: 7.

This clonotype was counted between two and nine times. The rearrangement joins TRBV2 to TRBJ2-2, with 7 bases matching TRBD1. The germline gives CDR1 SNHLY, CDR2 FYNNEI. V trimming: 8 bases; J trimming: 1 base; junction bases outside the gene matches: 10. The CDR3 consists of 16 residues. The CDR3 loop reads CASDGSGDRNTGELFF. The CDR3 DNA reads TGTGCCAGCGATGGTTCAGGGGACAGGAACACCGGGGAGCTGTTTTTT. Drawing the rest from reference TRBV2 and TRBJ2-2, the complete variable domain is EPEVTQTPSHQVTQMGQEVILRCVPISNHLYFYWYRQILGQKVEFLVSFYNNEISEKSEIFDDQFSVERPDGSNFTLKIRSTKLEDSAMYFCASDGSGDRNTGELFFGEGSRLTVL.

At least ten counts were recorded for this clonotype. The DNA for the CDR3 is TGCGCCAGCAGCTTGGGAGGACAGGGGGCGGGGGAGCAGTACTTC. This sequence encodes CASSLGGQGAGEQYF. V usage is TRBV5-1 and J usage is TRBJ2-7, with 11 bases that match TRBD1. The CDR3 runs to 15 residues. After removal of 0 bases from V and 7 bases from J, the junction contained 6 bases not matched to a gene. The germline V gene has CDR1 SGHRS and CDR2 YFSETQ.

Only a few counts were recorded for this clonotype. V and J are TRBV5-1 and TRBJ2-7; TRBD1 matches 8 bases. V was pared by 4 bases and J by 5 bases, with 8 bases of the junction left unmatched. The CDR3 contains 14 residues. Germline assignment: CDR1 SGHRS and CDR2 YFSETQ. The CDR3 nucleotides read TGCGCCAGCAGCGACGGGACAGGACTTGACGAGCAGTACTTC. Protein sequence: CASSDGTGLDEQYF.